One and the same sample provided the 5 T cell receptor beta chains below, sequenced in a study of T cell responses to AZD1222 COVID-19 vaccine. The table came from immunoSEQ multiplex PCR; TCRdb's copy has only in-frame clones and leaves some out. Of 93,000 or so clones in the sample, around 91% were seen once. Specimen: peripheral blood, collected on day 0 of AZD1222 vaccination. Receptor source: an adult in good health.

The CDR3 reads CSSTKLAGNEQFF. The CDR3 DNA follows: TGCAGCTCAACCAAACTAGCGGGCAATGAGCAGTTCTTC. The chain couples TRBV29-1 to TRBJ2-1; 9 nucleotides agree with TRBD2. V lost 8 bases and J lost 6; bases outside the gene matches: 8. The germline gives CDR1 SQVTM, CDR2 ANQGSEA. This CDR3 has 13 amino acids.

In nucleotides, the CDR3 is TGTGCCAGCAGCCAAACCCCAGGACAGGGGACTAGCTATGGCTACACCTTC. This sequence encodes CASSQTPGQGTSYGYTF. This chain connects TRBV3-1 (or the pseudogene TRBV3-2) to TRBJ1-2; 9 bases line up with TRBD1. V was clipped by 2 bases and J by 4 bases; unmatched bases: 11. This CDR3 spans 17 amino acids. Germline CDR1 is LGHDT and CDR2 is YNNKEL (reference sequence).

This clone was found once. The chain's CDR3 is CASSLGPVGANTGELFF. CDR3 bases: TGTGCCAGCAGCTTAGGACCGGTAGGCGCGAACACCGGGGAGCTGTTTTTT. The V call is TRBV7-3, the J call TRBJ2-2, with D unclear. The CDR3 totals 17 residues. The ends were cut back, 2 bases at V and 0 bases at J, with 13 bases in the middle. Germline CDR1 SGHTA, CDR2 FQGTGA. Using reference TRBV7-3 and TRBJ2-2 for the parts outside the CDR3, the full variable domain is GAGVSQTPSNKVTEKGKYVELRCDPISGHTALYWYRQSLGQGPEFLIYFQGTGAADDSGLPNDRFFAVRPEGSVSTLKIQRTERGDSAVYLCASSLGPVGANTGELFFGEGSRLTVL.

This clone was seen once. The V and J genes are TRBV7-2 and TRBJ2-2; D is perhaps TRBD2 (6 bases). CDR3 length: 15 residues. The germline CDR1 and CDR2 sequences are SGHTA and FQGNSA. The ends were cut back, 5 bases at V and 4 bases at J, with 14 bases in the middle. In nucleotides, the CDR3 is TGTGCCAGCAGCGCCCGCGCGGGGCGCACCGGGGAGCTGTTTTTT. Encoded protein: CASSARAGRTGELFF.

The chain has TRBV9 and TRBJ1-2; D call uncertain. Germline assignment: CDR1 SGDLS and CDR2 YYNGEE. The CDR3 has 15 residues. V shed 4 bases and J shed 2 bases, with 15 bases lying between them. The CDR3 protein is CASSSQPGANYGYTF. CDR3 DNA: TGTGCCAGCAGCTCACAGCCGGGAGCCAACTATGGCTACACCTTC.